The sample holds a few counts of the clone carrying this TCR beta chain. Germline V CDR1 and CDR2: SEHNR, FQNEAQ (reference sequence). With 3 bases removed from V and 6 bases from J, the gap between germline ends came to 12 bases. This CDR3 has 13 amino acids. These data come from a study of blood T cell repertoires in COVID-19. Study details: There were acute and convalescent COVID-19 samples, and they came from the United States, Italy and Spain.

In the study's own analysis: Reference gene primer amplification in the assay estimated nucleated cell counts. Only in-frame clones appear in the TCRdb table, and some are missing; sequencing was by immunoSEQ multiplex PCR. V and J calls and clone size are copied from that table; D and trimming were computed from the DNA. The sample yields tens of thousands of clones, approximately 86% seen once. The origin of this receptor is a human donor in a cohort sampled during active COVID-19. The sequencing input was peripheral blood. The J gene is TRBJ2-7, the V gene TRBV7-9; a weak D match, TRBD1 (6 bases). CDR3 nucleotide sequence: TGTGCCAGCAGCTTTGGGCAGGGGCTCGAGCAGTACTTC. Translated: CASSFGQGLEQYF.